A single sample is the source of the 9 T cell receptor beta chains below, sequenced in a study of CD8 T cells in ankylosing spondylitis. Points from the study as a whole: Several highly homologous variants made up a TCR beta motif, and this motif appeared characteristic of ankylosing spondylitis blood.

These receptors' antigens are unknown. Using its own MiXCR run on the 5' RACE reads, TCRdb lists one record per CDR3 protein. This sample has around 540,000 distinct CDR3 sequences; roughly 13% occur once, and the top ten carry nearly 7%. The sequencing sample was made of blood, either unsorted or a sorted T cell fraction (not recorded which). These receptors all come from a male donor with ankylosing spondylitis.

With regard to this clonotype: A single base separates this from a much larger clone, so it may be a read error. This chain connects TRBV12-3 or TRBV12-4 to TRBJ2-1, with 11 bases that match TRBD1. CDR3 length equals 17 residues. The CDR3 DNA sequence: TGTGCCTGCAGCCCAGGGACAGGGGGACCTAGATACAATGAGCAGTTCTTC. It specifies CACSPGTGGPRYNEQFF.

This clonotype has a handful of counts. The genes are TRBV10-3 and TRBJ2-2, with D perhaps matching TRBD1 (5 bases). CDR1 is ENHRY and CDR2 is SYGVKD in the germline V gene. Trimming took off 5 bases at V and 4 bases at J, with 11 bases between the two ends. The CDR3 loop spans 14 amino acids. The CDR3 is CAISPGFRTGELFF. The CDR3 nucleotides read TGTGCCATCAGTCCAGGGTTCCGCACCGGGGAGCTGTTTTTT.

This clonotype has a handful of counts. This sequence joins TRBV9 and TRBJ1-1; D might be TRBD1 (5 bases). The CDR3 consists of 15 residues. Germline V gene data show CDR1 as SGDLS and CDR2 as YYNGEE. V lost 3 bases to trimming and J lost 0 bases, with 12 bases between them. In DNA form, the CDR3 reads TGTGCCAGCAGCGGGGGGGGGACCCTGAACACTGAAGCTTTCTTT. It specifies CASSGGGTLNTEAFF.

This clonotype was seen more than once but under ten times. J is TRBJ2-3 and V is TRBV7-9; 10 positions agree with TRBD2. The CDR3 consists of 16 residues. J was trimmed by 6 bases and V by 2 bases; bases with no gene match: 8. Germline V lookup: CDR1 SEHNR, CDR2 FQNEAQ (reference sequence). The CDR3 loop is CASSLSLAGVGDTQYF. As DNA, the CDR3 is TGTGCCAGCAGCTTATCGCTAGCGGGAGTTGGGGATACGCAGTATTTT.

In this sample, this clonotype turned up many times. The J gene is TRBJ2-2, the V gene TRBV5-5; TRBD1 is a possible D gene (6 bases). CDR1 and CDR2 from the germline V gene are SGHKS and YYEKEE (reference sequence). V lost 3 bases and J lost 7, with 10 bases in between. This CDR3 has 13 amino acids. CDR3 in amino acids: CASSSQGYGELFF. The CDR3 nucleotides are TGTGCCAGCAGCTCACAGGGATACGGGGAGCTGTTTTTT.

The table lists this clonotype with a few counts. This chain joins TRBV11-2 and TRBJ2-4; D may be TRBD2 (6 bases). CDR3 length: 15 amino acids. Per the germline V gene, CDR1 is SGHAT and CDR2 is FQNNGV. V shed 0 bases and J shed 6 bases, with 12 bases lying between them. The CDR3 DNA reads as TGTGCCAGCAGCTTAGATCCCGGGAGTGGAAACATTCAGTACTTC. Amino acids: CASSLDPGSGNIQYF. The variable domain in full, completed from reference TRBV11-2 and TRBJ2-4, reads EAGVAQSPRYKIIEKRQSVAFWCNPISGHATLYWYQQILGQGPKLLIQFQNNGVVDDSQLPKDRFSAERLKGVDSTLKIQPAKLEDSAVYLCASSLDPGSGNIQYFGAGTRLSVL.

Points on this clonotype: A much more abundant neighbour one base away suggests this may be a read error. The missing conserved phenylalanine or tryptophan at the end of this CDR3 makes a read error likely. V and J are TRBV7-9 and TRBJ2-1; no clear D. The CDR3 has 15 residues. CDR1 is SEHNR and CDR2 is FQNEAQ in the germline V gene (reference sequence). The V gene lost 0 bases and the J gene lost 1 base, with 7 bases spanning the gap. The CDR3 reads CASSLAAPSYNEQFL. DNA of the CDR3: TGTGCCAGCAGCTTAGCAGCGCCTTCCTACAATGAGCAGTTCTTA.

This clonotype appeared a few times. The chain couples TRBV24-1 to TRBJ2-5; D is possibly TRBD1 (5 bases). Trimming took off 9 bases at V and 2 bases at J, with 15 bases between the two ends. Germline CDR1 reads KGHDR; CDR2 reads SFDVKD. The CDR3 totals 14 residues. CDR3 region: CATAEHRTQETQYF. CDR3 bases: TGTGCCACCGCAGAGCACAGGACGCAAGAGACCCAGTACTTC.

This clonotype occurred many times. The chain has TRBV5-5 and TRBJ1-6, with D possibly matching TRBD1 (6 bases). Germline V lookup: CDR1 SGHKS, CDR2 YYEKEE (reference sequence). The CDR3 has 14 residues. Trimming removed 0 bases at V and 6 bases at J, with 7 bases between. CDR3 amino acids: CASSLEQGNSPLHF. The DNA of the CDR3 is TGTGCCAGCAGCTTGGAACAGGGTAATTCACCCCTCCACTTT.